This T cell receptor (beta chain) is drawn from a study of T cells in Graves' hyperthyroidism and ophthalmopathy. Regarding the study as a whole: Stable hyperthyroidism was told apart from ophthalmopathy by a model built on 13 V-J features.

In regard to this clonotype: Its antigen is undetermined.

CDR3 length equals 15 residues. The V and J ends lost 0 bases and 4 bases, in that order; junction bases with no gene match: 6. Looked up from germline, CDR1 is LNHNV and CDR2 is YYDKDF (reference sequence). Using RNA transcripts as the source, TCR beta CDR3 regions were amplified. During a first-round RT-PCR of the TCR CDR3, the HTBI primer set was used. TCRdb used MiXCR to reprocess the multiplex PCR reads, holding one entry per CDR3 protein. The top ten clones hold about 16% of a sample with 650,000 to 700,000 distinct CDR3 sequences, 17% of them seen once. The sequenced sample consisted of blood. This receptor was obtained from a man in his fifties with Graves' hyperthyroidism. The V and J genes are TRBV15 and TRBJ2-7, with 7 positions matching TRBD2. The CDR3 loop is CATSREGLRGYEQYF. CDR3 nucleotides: TGTGCCACCAGCAGAGAGGGACTACGGGGATACGAGCAGTACTTC.